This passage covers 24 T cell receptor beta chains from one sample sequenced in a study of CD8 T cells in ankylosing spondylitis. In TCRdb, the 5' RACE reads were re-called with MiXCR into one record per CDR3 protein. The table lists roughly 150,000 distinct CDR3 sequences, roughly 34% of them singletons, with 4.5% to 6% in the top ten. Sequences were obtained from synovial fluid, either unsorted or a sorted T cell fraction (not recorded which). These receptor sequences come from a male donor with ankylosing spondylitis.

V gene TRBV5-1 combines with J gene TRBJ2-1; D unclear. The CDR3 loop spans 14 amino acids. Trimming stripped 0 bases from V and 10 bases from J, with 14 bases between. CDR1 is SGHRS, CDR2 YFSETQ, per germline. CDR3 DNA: TGCGCCAGCAGCTTGGCGGCCGAGGTTGGGGAGCAGTTCTTC. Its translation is CASSLAAEVGEQFF.

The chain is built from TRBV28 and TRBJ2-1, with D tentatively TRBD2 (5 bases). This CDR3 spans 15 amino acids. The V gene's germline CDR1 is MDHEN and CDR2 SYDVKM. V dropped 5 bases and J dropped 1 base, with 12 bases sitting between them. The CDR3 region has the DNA TGTGCCAGCAGTCCCACTAGTCGGTCCTACAATGAGCAGTTCTTC. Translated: CASSPTSRSYNEQFF.

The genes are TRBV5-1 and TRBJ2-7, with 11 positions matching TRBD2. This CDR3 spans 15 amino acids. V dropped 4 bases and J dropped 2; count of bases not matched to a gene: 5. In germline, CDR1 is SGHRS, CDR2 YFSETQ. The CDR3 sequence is CASSVLSGGAYEQYF. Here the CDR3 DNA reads TGCGCCAGCAGCGTCCTTAGCGGGGGGGCCTACGAGCAGTACTTC. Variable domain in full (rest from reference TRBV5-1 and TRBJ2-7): KAGVTQTPRYLIKTRGQQVTLSCSPISGHRSVSWYQQTPGQGLQFLFEYFSETQRNKGNFPGRFSGRQFSNSRSEMNVSTLELGDSALYLCASSVLSGGAYEQYFGPGTRLTVT.

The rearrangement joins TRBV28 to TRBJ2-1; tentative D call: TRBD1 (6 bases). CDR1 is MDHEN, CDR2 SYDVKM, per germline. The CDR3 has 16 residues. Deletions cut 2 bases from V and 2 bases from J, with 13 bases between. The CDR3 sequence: CASSLRGGGAYNEQFF. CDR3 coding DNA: TGTGCCAGCAGTTTACGCGGTGGGGGCGCCTACAATGAGCAGTTCTTC.

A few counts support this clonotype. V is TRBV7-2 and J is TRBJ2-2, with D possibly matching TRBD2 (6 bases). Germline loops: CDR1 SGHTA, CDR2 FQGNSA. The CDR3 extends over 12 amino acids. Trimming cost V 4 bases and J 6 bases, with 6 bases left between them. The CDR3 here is CASSWGAGELFF. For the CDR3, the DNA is TGTGCCAGCAGCTGGGGGGCCGGGGAGCTGTTTTTT.

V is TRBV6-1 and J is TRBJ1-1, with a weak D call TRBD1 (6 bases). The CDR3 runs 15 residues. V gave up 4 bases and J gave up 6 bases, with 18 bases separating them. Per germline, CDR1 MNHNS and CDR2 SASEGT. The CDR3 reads CASSAWTVGVAEAFF. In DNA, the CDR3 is TGTGCCAGCAGTGCCTGGACAGTGGGGGTCGCTGAAGCTTTCTTT.

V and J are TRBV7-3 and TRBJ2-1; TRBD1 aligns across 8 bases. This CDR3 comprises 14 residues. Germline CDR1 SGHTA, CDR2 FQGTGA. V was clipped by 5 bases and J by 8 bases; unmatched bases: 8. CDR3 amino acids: CASSPRGQGDEQFF. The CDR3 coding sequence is TGTGCCAGCAGCCCCAGAGGACAGGGCGATGAGCAGTTCTTC.

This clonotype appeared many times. CDR3 coding DNA: TGTGCCAGCAGCTCCCGGGGGGGCGGGACTTTCTCCTACGAGCAGTACTTC. Protein product: CASSSRGGGTFSYEQYF. V usage is TRBV3-1 and J usage is TRBJ2-7; 8 positions match TRBD2. V gave up 5 bases and J gave up 0 bases; unmatched junction bases: 12. From germline, CDR1 is LGHDT and CDR2 YNNKEL (reference sequence). The length of the CDR3 is 17 residues.

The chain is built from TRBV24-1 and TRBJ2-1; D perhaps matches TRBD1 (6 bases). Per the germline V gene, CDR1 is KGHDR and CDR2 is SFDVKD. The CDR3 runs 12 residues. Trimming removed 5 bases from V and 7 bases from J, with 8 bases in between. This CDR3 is CATSAQGNEQFF. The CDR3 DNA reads TGTGCCACCAGTGCACAGGGAAATGAGCAGTTCTTC.

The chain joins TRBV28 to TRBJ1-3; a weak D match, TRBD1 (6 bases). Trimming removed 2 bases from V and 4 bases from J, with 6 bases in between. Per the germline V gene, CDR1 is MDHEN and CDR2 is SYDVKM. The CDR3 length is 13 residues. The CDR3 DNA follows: TGTGCCAGCAGTTTACAGGGGGGAAACACCATATATTTT. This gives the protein CASSLQGGNTIYF.

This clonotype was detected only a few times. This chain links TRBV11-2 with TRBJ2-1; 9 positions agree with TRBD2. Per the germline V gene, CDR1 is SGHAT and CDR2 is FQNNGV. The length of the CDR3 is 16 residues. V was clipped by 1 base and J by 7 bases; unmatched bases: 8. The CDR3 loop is CASSLGPGLARNEQFF. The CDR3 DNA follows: TGTGCCAGCAGCTTAGGGCCGGGACTAGCAAGGAATGAGCAGTTCTTC. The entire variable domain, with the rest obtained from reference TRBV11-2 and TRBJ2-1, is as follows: EAGVAQSPRYKIIEKRQSVAFWCNPISGHATLYWYQQILGQGPKLLIQFQNNGVVDDSQLPKDRFSAERLKGVDSTLKIQPAKLEDSAVYLCASSLGPGLARNEQFFGPGTRLTVL.

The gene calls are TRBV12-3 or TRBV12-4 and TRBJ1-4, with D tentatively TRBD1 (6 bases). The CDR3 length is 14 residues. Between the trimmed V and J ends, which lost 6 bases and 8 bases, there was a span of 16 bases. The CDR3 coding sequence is TGTGCCAGCAGCGTGATAGGGGGTGGGGAAAAACTGTTTTTT. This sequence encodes CASSVIGGGEKLFF.

The CDR3 DNA reads TGTGCCAGCAGCCAAGATGGACAGGAAAATCAGCCCCAGCATTTT. This codes for CASSQDGQENQPQHF. The genes are TRBV3-1 and TRBJ1-5, with TRBD1 matching over 7 bases. This CDR3 contains 15 residues. The V segment lost 0 bases and the J segment 4 bases; nucleotides outside the gene matches: 3. CDR1 is LGHDT, CDR2 YNNKEL, per germline (reference sequence).

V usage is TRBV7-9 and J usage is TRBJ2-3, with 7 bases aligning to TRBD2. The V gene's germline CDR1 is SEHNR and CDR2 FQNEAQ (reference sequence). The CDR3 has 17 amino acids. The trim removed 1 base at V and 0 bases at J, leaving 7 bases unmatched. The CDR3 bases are TGTGCCAGCAGCTTAGGGGCTAGCGGATATAGCACAGATACGCAGTATTTT. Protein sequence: CASSLGASGYSTDTQYF.

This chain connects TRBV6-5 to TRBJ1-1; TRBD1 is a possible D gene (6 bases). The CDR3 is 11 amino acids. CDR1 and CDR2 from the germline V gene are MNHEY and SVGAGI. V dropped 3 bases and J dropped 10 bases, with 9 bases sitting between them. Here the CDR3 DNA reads TGTGCCAGCAGTTATAAGGGGGGAGCTTTCTTT. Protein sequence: CASSYKGGAFF.

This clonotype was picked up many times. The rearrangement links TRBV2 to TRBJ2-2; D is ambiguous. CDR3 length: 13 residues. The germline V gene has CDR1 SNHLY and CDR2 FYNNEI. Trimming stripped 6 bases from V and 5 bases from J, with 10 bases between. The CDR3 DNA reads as TGTGCCAGCAGCCGTTCGGAAACCGGGGAGCTGTTTTTT. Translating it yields CASSRSETGELFF.

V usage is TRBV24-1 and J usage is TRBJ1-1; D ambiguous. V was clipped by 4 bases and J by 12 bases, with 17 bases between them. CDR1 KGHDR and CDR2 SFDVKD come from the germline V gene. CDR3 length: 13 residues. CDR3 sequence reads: CATSDPQFGRTFF. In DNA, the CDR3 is TGTGCCACCAGTGACCCCCAGTTCGGCAGGACTTTCTTT.

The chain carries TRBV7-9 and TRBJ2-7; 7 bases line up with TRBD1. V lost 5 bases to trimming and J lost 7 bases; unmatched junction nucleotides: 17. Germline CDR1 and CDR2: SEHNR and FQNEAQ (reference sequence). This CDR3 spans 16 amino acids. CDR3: CASSPTRGQATLEQYF. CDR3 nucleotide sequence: TGTGCCAGCAGCCCAACTAGAGGACAGGCGACACTGGAGCAGTACTTC.

The CDR3 DNA reads TGTGCCAGCAGCTCTCTACCCCCCGGGACTAACTTATACGAGCAGTACTTC. Amino acids: CASSSLPPGTNLYEQYF. The chain couples TRBV28 to TRBJ2-7; TRBD2 agrees at 7 bases. Germline values: CDR1 MDHEN, CDR2 SYDVKM. The length of the CDR3 is 17 residues. After removal of 6 bases from V and 4 bases from J, the junction contained 18 bases not matched to a gene.

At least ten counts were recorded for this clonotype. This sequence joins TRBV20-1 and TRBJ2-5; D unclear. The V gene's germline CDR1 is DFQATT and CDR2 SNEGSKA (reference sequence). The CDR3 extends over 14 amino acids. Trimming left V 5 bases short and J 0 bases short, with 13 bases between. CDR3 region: CSALGEGNQETQYF. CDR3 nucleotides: TGCAGTGCTCTTGGGGAAGGGAACCAAGAGACCCAGTACTTC.

The CDR3 DNA follows: TGTGCCAGCAGGAAGGATGATAGCGGGGGCAATGAGCAGTTCTTC. Protein: CASRKDDSGGNEQFF. V usage is TRBV12-3 or TRBV12-4 and J usage is TRBJ2-1, with TRBD2 matching over 9 bases. V lost 6 bases and J lost 6; bases outside the gene matches: 9. The CDR3 sequence is 15 residues long.

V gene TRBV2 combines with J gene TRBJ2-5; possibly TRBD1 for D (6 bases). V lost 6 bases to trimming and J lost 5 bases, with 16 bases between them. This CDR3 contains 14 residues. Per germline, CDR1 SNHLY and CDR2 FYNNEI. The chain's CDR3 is CASSATPQGETQYF. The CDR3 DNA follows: TGTGCCAGCAGCGCTACCCCCCAGGGGGAGACCCAGTACTTC.

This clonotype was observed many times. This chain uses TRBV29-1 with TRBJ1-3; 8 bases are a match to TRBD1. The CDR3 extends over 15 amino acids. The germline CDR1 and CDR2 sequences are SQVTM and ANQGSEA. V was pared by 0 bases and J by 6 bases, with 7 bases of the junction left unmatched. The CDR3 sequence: CSVEDTGTGLNTIYF. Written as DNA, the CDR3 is TGCAGCGTTGAAGACACCGGGACAGGATTAAACACCATATATTTT.

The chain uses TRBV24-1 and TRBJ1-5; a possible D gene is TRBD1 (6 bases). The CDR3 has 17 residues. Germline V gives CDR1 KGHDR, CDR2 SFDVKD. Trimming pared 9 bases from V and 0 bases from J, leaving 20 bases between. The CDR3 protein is CATPVTRTAYSNQPQHF. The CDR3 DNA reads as TGTGCCACCCCCGTCACCCGGACAGCCTATAGCAATCAGCCCCAGCATTTT.